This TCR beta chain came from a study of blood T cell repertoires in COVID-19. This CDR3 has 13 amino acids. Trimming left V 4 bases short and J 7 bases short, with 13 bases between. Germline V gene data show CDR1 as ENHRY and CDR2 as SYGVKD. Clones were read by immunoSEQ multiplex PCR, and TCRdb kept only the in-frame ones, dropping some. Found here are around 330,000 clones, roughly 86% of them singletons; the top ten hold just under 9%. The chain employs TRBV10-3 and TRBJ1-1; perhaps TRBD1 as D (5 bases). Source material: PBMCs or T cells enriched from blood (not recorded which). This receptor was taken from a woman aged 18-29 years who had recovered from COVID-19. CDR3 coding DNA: TGTGCCATCAGTGGCAGGGAAGCCATTGAAGCTTTCTTT. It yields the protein CAISGREAIEAFF.